The T cell receptor beta chain described here comes from a study of spatial heterogeneity in lung cancer. Turning to the study itself: Raw reads showed each unique TCR and UMI combination turning up more than ten times on average. General study results and limits: Ubiquitous expanded tumor TCRs surfaced in blood more at resection than they did at follow-up.

The time point was: sample taken at primary tumor resection. Sequencing covered unsorted whole RNA taken from tumor, nontumor lung or frozen PBMC. This clonotype was observed a few times. Antigen: not known. TCRdb reprocessed the 5' RACE reads with MiXCR, giving one entry per CDR3 protein. The repertoire has 77,000 or so distinct CDR3 sequences, approximately 18% of them found once; the top ten carry roughly 6%. The CDR3 length is 15 residues. Germline values: CDR1 LNHDA, CDR2 SQIVND (reference sequence). J lost 6 bases, V lost 2 bases, and 7 bases had no gene match. The sequence derives from a male donor with early-stage non-small cell lung cancer. The sample in question was PBMCs, obtained at surgery. The rearrangement links TRBV19 to TRBJ2-1; TRBD2 matches at 7 bases. CDR3 DNA: TGTGCCAGTAGTATAAGCGGGGAGGGAGGCAATGAGCAGTTCTTC. As protein: CASSISGEGGNEQFF.